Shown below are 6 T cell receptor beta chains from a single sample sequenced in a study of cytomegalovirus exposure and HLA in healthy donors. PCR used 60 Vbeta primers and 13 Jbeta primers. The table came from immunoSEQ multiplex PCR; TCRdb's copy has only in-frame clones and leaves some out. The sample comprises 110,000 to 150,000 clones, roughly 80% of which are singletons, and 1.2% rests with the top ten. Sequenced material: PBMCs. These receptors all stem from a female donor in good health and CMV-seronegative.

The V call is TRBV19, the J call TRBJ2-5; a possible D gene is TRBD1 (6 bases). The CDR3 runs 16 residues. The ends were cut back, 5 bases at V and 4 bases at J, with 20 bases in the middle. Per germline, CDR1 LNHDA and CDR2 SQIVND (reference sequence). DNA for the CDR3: TGTGCCAGTAGTTCCCTAGGGGGAGAGGTGGGAGAGACCCAGTACTTC. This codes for CASSSLGGEVGETQYF.

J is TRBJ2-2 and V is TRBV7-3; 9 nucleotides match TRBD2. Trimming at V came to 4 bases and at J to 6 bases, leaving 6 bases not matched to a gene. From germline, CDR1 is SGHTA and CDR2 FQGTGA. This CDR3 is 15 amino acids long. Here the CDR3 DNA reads TGTGCCAGCAGCTATCTAGCGGGAACACCCGGGGAGCTGTTTTTT. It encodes CASSYLAGTPGELFF.

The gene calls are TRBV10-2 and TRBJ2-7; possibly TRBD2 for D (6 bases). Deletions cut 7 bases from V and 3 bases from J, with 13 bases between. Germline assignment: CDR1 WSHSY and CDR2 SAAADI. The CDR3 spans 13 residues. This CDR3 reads CASNPRGGYEQYF. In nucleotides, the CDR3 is TGCGCCAGCAATCCGCGGGGAGGCTACGAGCAGTACTTC.

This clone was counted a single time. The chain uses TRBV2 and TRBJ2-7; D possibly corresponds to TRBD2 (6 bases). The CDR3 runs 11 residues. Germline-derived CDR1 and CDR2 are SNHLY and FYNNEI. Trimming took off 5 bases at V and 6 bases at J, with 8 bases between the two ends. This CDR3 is CASSPGGEQYF. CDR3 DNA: TGTGCCAGCAGTCCCGGGGGCGAGCAGTACTTC.

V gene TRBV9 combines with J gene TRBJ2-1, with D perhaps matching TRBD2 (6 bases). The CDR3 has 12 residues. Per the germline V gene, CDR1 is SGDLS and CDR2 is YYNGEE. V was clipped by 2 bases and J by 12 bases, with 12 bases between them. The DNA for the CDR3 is TGTGCCAGCAGCGTCTCCGGGACTCTGCAGTTCTTC. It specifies CASSVSGTLQFF.

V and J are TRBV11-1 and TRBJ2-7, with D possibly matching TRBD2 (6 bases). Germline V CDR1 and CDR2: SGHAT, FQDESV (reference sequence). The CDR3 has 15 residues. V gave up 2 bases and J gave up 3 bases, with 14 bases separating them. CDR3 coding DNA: TGTGCCAGCAGCTTATTGGAGGGAGTGGGCTACGAGCAGTACTTC. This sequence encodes CASSLLEGVGYEQYF.